One sample yielded the 9 T cell receptor beta chains listed below, sequenced in a study of cytomegalovirus exposure and HLA in healthy donors. Primers: 60 Vbeta forward and 13 Jbeta reverse. Some clones are missing from TCRdb's copy, which holds only in-frame ones; the method was immunoSEQ multiplex PCR. The sample lists some 140,000 clones; 70% to 75% were seen once. The sequenced sample consisted of PBMCs. These receptors originate from a woman aged 40-49 years in good health and CMV-seronegative.

CDR3 sequence (DNA): TGTGCCAGCAGTCCGGCGGGGAATGAGCAGTTCTTC. It codes for CASSPAGNEQFF. This rearrangement joins TRBV6-6 to TRBJ2-1; D is possibly TRBD2 (6 bases). V was shortened by 5 bases and J by 7 bases, with 9 bases between the two germline ends. The CDR3 has 12 amino acids. Looked up from germline, CDR1 is MNHNY and CDR2 is SVGAGI (reference sequence).

The rearrangement uses TRBV18 and TRBJ1-2; no clear D gene. The V gene's germline CDR1 is KGHSH and CDR2 LQKENI. The V end lost 3 bases, the J end lost 3 bases, and 8 bases lay between the germline ends. The CDR3 runs to 13 residues. The CDR3 DNA reads as TGTGCCAGCTCACCGGAGTTCGACTATGGCTACACCTTC. It specifies CASSPEFDYGYTF.

The genes are TRBV9 and TRBJ1-2; maybe TRBD1 (5 bases). The CDR3 totals 15 residues. V shed 3 bases and J shed 5 bases, with 17 bases lying between them. Germline V lookup: CDR1 SGDLS, CDR2 YYNGEE. The CDR3 spells CASSGAGPKGYGYTF. The CDR3 DNA follows: TGTGCCAGCAGCGGGGCCGGCCCTAAGGGGTATGGCTACACCTTC.

This CDR3 reads CAIRETLAGLSTDTQYF. DNA for the CDR3: TGTGCCATCAGGGAAACACTAGCGGGGCTTAGCACAGATACGCAGTATTTT. V and J are TRBV10-3 and TRBJ2-3, with 10 bases aligning to TRBD2. The CDR3 totals 17 residues. With 6 bases clipped from V and 0 bases from J, the junction kept 9 bases outside the gene matches. Germline lookup yields CDR1 ENHRY and CDR2 SYGVKD.

V is TRBV27 and J is TRBJ2-7, with TRBD2 matching 7 bases. CDR3 length: 17 residues. Germline V gene data show CDR1 as MNHEY and CDR2 as SMNVEV (reference sequence). Trimming removed 0 bases from V and 0 bases from J; junction bases left unmatched: 8. Here the CDR3 reads CASSLSSASGVSYEQYF. CDR3 in DNA: TGTGCCAGCAGTTTATCGTCGGCCAGCGGGGTCTCCTACGAGCAGTACTTC.

V and J are TRBV5-8 and TRBJ2-2, with TRBD1 matching 7 bases. The J segment lost 3 bases and the V segment lost 4 bases, leaving 6 bases of the junction unmatched. Looked up from germline, CDR1 is SGHTS and CDR2 is YDEGEE. The CDR3 totals 15 residues. CDR3 loop: CASSQGQSDTGELFF. The DNA of the CDR3 is TGTGCCAGCAGCCAGGGACAGTCGGACACCGGGGAGCTGTTTTTT. The entire variable domain, with the rest obtained from reference TRBV5-8 and TRBJ2-2, is as follows: EAGVTQSPTHLIKTRGQQATLRCSPISGHTSVYWYQQALGLGLQFLLWYDEGEERNRGNFPPRFSGRQFPNYSSELNVNALELEDSALYLCASSQGQSDTGELFFGEGSRLTVL.

The CDR3 protein is CASSDEPIFGTQYF. The CDR3 bases are TGTGCCAGCAGTGACGAACCGATCTTCGGTACGCAGTATTTT. This rearrangement joins TRBV6-1 to TRBJ2-3; the D is unclear. V was clipped by 3 bases and J by 8 bases, with 15 bases between them. Germline loops: CDR1 MNHNS, CDR2 SASEGT. This CDR3 spans 14 amino acids.

Only a few counts were recorded for this clone. The rearrangement links TRBV7-2 to TRBJ2-3; no reliable D call. Germline V CDR1 and CDR2: SGHTA, FQGNSA. The CDR3 loop spans 19 amino acids. V lost 2 bases to trimming and J lost 4 bases, with 25 bases between them. CDR3 residues: CASSLTIVGISKSPDTQYF. DNA of the CDR3: TGTGCCAGCAGCTTAACCATAGTCGGTATTAGCAAAAGCCCAGATACGCAGTATTTT. Variable domain in full (rest from reference TRBV7-2 and TRBJ2-3): GAGVSQSPSNKVTEKGKDVELRCDPISGHTALYWYRQSLGQGLEFLIYFQGNSAPDKSGLPSDRFSAERTGGSVSTLTIQRTQQEDSAVYLCASSLTIVGISKSPDTQYFGPGTRLTVL.

The gene calls are TRBV5-4 and TRBJ1-2; possible D gene TRBD1, 6 bases. This CDR3 has 14 residues. Germline V gene sequence: CDR1 SGHNT, CDR2 YYREEE (reference sequence). V lost 4 bases and J 10 bases, leaving 20 bases between the germline ends. The CDR3 sequence: CASSLDGRGSVYTF. The CDR3, as DNA: TGTGCCAGCAGCCTAGACGGGAGGGGGTCGGTCTACACCTTC.